These 29 T cell receptor beta chains were sequenced from one sample in a study of T cells in Graves' hyperthyroidism and ophthalmopathy. RNA transcripts were the template for amplifying TCR beta CDR3 regions. TCR CDR3 regions were first amplified by RT-PCR with HTBI primers. One entry per CDR3 protein, called by TCRdb with MiXCR from the multiplex PCR reads. Among under 400,000 distinct CDR3 sequences listed, approximately 15% were seen once. Sequenced sample: blood. These receptors originate from a man between 25 and 39 years old with Graves' hyperthyroidism.

At least ten counts were recorded for this clonotype. The chain recombines TRBV5-1 with TRBJ1-2; TRBD1 matches 7 bases. Germline trimming cut 4 bases from V and 6 bases from J; bases unmatched to any gene: 18. The CDR3 length is 17 residues. CDR1 is SGHRS and CDR2 is YFSETQ in the germline V gene. The CDR3 DNA is TGCGCCAGCAGCCCAAGACCCTTCGACAGGGTGAGGAATGGCTACACCTTC. Residues: CASSPRPFDRVRNGYTF.

For this clonotype: Given a much more abundant clone one base away, this may be a read error. This sequence joins TRBV29-1 and TRBJ2-1; D ambiguous. The end of the DNA aligns better with TRBJ2-7, so the J call may be wrong. Germline values: CDR1 SQVTM, CDR2 ANQGSEA. This CDR3 has 13 residues. CDR3 DNA: TGCAGCGCAGTGGGCCCCGCGAACAATGAGCAGTACTTC. Amino acids: CSAVGPANNEQYF.

This clonotype was counted at least ten times. CDR3 nucleotides: TGTGCCAGCAATAAAGAGGACAGGGACAGTTACGAGCAGTACTTC. It is translated as CASNKEDRDSYEQYF. This sequence joins TRBV2 and TRBJ2-7; 8 bases agree with TRBD1. Germline assignment: CDR1 SNHLY and CDR2 FYNNEI. The CDR3 is 15 residues long. With 7 bases clipped from V and 4 bases from J, the junction kept 12 bases outside the gene matches.

This clonotype was detected ten times or more. J is TRBJ2-3 and V is TRBV11-2; 8 bases are a match to TRBD2. This CDR3 is 16 amino acids long. Per the germline V gene, CDR1 is SGHAT and CDR2 is FQNNGV. The trim removed 5 bases at V and 4 bases at J, leaving 11 bases unmatched. CDR3 nucleotide sequence: TGTGCCAGCAGCACGCGGGCCAGCGGGAGATCAGATACGCAGTATTTT. Translating it yields CASSTRASGRSDTQYF.

The V gene is TRBV7-8, the J gene TRBJ1-6; 10 bases map to TRBD1. After removal of 5 bases from V and 6 bases from J, the junction contained 4 bases not matched to a gene. The CDR3 loop spans 15 amino acids. Germline V gene sequence: CDR1 SGHVS, CDR2 FQNEAQ. CDR3 nucleotides: TGTGCCAGCAGCGGACAGGGGGTGCGTAATTCACCCCTCCACTTT. Translated: CASSGQGVRNSPLHF.

V and J are TRBV19 and TRBJ1-5, with D hard to call. From germline, CDR1 is LNHDA and CDR2 SQIVND (reference sequence). V lost 7 bases to trimming and J lost 3 bases, with 25 bases between them. This CDR3 spans 18 amino acids. The CDR3 coding sequence is TGTGCCAGTACCCAAAAGGAGATAGTCAGGAATATCAATCAGCCCCAGCATTTT. Residues: CASTQKEIVRNINQPQHF.

As to this clonotype: The junction differs from germline at one of its ends, possibly a read error. V is TRBV29-1 and J is TRBJ2-1, with D possibly being TRBD2 (5 bases). Germline CDR1 reads SQVTM; CDR2 reads ANQGSEA. CDR3 size: 15 residues. As DNA, the CDR3 is TGCAGCGCCCCACGAGCGGCCAGCTCCCACAATGAGCAGTTCTTC. It specifies CSAPRAASSHNEQFF.

This clonotype appeared many times. The V call is TRBV20-1, the J call TRBJ2-1; possibly TRBD1 or TRBD2 for D (5 bases each). Germline CDR1 and CDR2: DFQATT and SNEGSKA (reference sequence). V was trimmed by 3 bases and J by 15 bases, leaving 15 bases between them. The CDR3 runs 11 residues. The CDR3 sequence is CSASTGTQAFF. The CDR3 region has the DNA TGCAGTGCTAGTACCGGGACCCAGGCGTTCTTC.

This clonotype has ten or more counts. This chain joins TRBV12-3 or TRBV12-4 and TRBJ2-2; perhaps TRBD1 as D (6 bases). The germline V and J ends were trimmed by 7 bases and 3 bases, with 15 bases remaining between them. The CDR3 runs to 15 residues. In DNA, the CDR3 is TGTGCCAGCAATCTACAGGGTCCCCACACCGGGGAGCTGTTTTTT. As protein: CASNLQGPHTGELFF.

This clonotype has ten or more counts. This chain joins TRBV27 and TRBJ2-1; 7 nucleotides agree with TRBD2. The V and J ends lost 3 bases and 5 bases, in that order; junction bases with no gene match: 1. Germline-derived CDR1 and CDR2 are MNHEY and SMNVEV (reference sequence). This CDR3 is 13 amino acids long. CDR3 DNA sequence: TGTGCCAGCAGTTTTCGGGGGGACAATGAGCAGTTCTTC. Protein product: CASSFRGDNEQFF.

This clonotype was recorded many times. The chain carries TRBV11-2 and TRBJ2-1; D uncertain. Germline CDR1 is SGHAT and CDR2 is FQNNGV. Trimming shortened V by 1 base and J by 7 bases, and 14 bases separated the two germline ends. This CDR3 contains 15 residues. CDR3 residues: CASSLGWQAGNEQFF. The CDR3 bases are TGTGCCAGCAGCTTAGGATGGCAGGCCGGGAATGAGCAGTTCTTC.

This clonotype was counted at least ten times. This chain uses TRBV10-3 with TRBJ2-3, with D possibly matching TRBD2 (6 bases). Trimming stripped 4 bases from V and 3 bases from J, with 11 bases between. Germline CDR1 and CDR2: ENHRY and SYGVKD. This CDR3 region has 14 residues. The CDR3 here is CAISGAGRTDTQYF. The CDR3 nucleotides read TGTGCCATCAGTGGAGCGGGTAGGACAGATACGCAGTATTTT.

The rearrangement uses TRBV20-1 and TRBJ2-7; 9 bases align to TRBD1. The CDR3 is made up of 14 amino acids. In germline, CDR1 is DFQATT, CDR2 SNEGSKA (reference sequence). Trimming took 3 bases from V and 3 from J; bases not matched to a gene: 6. As DNA, the CDR3 is TGCAGTGCTAGGGCCAGACAGGGGGTCTACGAGCAGTACTTC. Its translation: CSARARQGVYEQYF.

The chain employs TRBV7-3 and TRBJ2-1; D is unclear. This CDR3 has 16 residues. V lost 5 bases and J 0 bases, leaving 14 bases between the germline ends. Germline values: CDR1 SGHTA, CDR2 FQGTGA. CDR3 region: CASSPGSVSSYNEQFF. CDR3 coding DNA: TGTGCCAGCAGCCCGGGCAGCGTGAGCTCCTACAATGAGCAGTTCTTC.

The table lists this clonotype with a few counts. The chain carries TRBV20-1 and TRBJ2-1; tentatively, D is TRBD1 (6 bases). CDR1 is DFQATT and CDR2 is SNEGSKA in the germline V gene (reference sequence). V was pared by 0 bases and J by 8 bases, with 14 bases between. The CDR3 loop spans 14 amino acids. The CDR3 DNA is TGCAGTGCTAGAGACCCCCGCAGGGGCGATGAGCAGTTCTTC. Protein sequence: CSARDPRRGDEQFF.

This chain connects TRBV13 to TRBJ2-7; 10 bases match TRBD2. The CDR3 length is 16 residues. The junction had 11 bases not matched to a gene; V was cut back by 4 bases and J by 5 bases. Germline V gene data show CDR1 as PRHDT and CDR2 as FYEKMQ (reference sequence). The CDR3 coding sequence is TGTGCCAGCAGCTCCCCCGCTAGCGGGAGCCATAACGAGCAGTACTTC. This sequence encodes CASSSPASGSHNEQYF.

This clonotype was detected many times. V and J are TRBV6-1 and TRBJ2-5; 7 bases align to TRBD2. This CDR3 is built from 15 residues. V trimming: 5 bases; J trimming: 1 base; junction bases outside the gene matches: 7. Germline lookup yields CDR1 MNHNS and CDR2 SASEGT. This CDR3 reads CASSREVRGQETQYF. DNA for the CDR3: TGTGCCAGCAGTCGGGAGGTTAGGGGCCAAGAGACCCAGTACTTC.

There are many counts of this clonotype. CDR3 bases: TGCAGTGCTAGAGACCGGACTAGCGGGGCCTACGAGCAGTACTTC. Its translation: CSARDRTSGAYEQYF. The V and J genes are TRBV20-1 and TRBJ2-7, with 12 bases lining up with TRBD2. Germline V gene data show CDR1 as DFQATT and CDR2 as SNEGSKA (reference sequence). V shed 0 bases and J 2 bases; nucleotides not matched to a gene: 2. This CDR3 has 15 amino acids.

This clonotype occurred many times. V is TRBV20-1 and J is TRBJ1-2; D is unclear. The CDR3 has 13 amino acids. With 3 bases removed from V and 6 bases from J, the gap between germline ends came to 14 bases. CDR1 and CDR2 from the germline V gene are DFQATT and SNEGSKA (reference sequence). In DNA, the CDR3 is TGCAGTGCTAGTAGTGAATTTCAGGATGGCTACACCTTC. Residues: CSASSEFQDGYTF.

This clonotype was counted many times. The chain employs TRBV11-2 and TRBJ2-3; D perhaps matches TRBD2 (6 bases). CDR1 and CDR2 (germline): SGHAT, FQNNGV. Trimming removed 6 bases at V and 0 bases at J, with 13 bases between. CDR3 length: 15 amino acids. This CDR3 is CASRSGGPSTDTQYF. Here the CDR3 DNA reads TGTGCCAGCAGATCCGGAGGGCCGAGCACAGATACGCAGTATTTT.

Comment on this clonotype: A clone one base away is much larger, so this may be a read error. This rearrangement joins TRBV5-6 to TRBJ2-1; 13 nucleotides align to TRBD2. Germline CDR1 SGHDT, CDR2 YYEEEE. CDR3 length: 16 residues. Here the CDR3 DNA reads TGTACCAGCAGCTACTGGACTAGCGGGAGTTACAATGAGCAGTTCTTC. It codes for CTSSYWTSGSYNEQFF. The whole variable domain, filled in from reference TRBV5-6 and TRBJ2-1, reads DAGVTQSPTHLIKTRGQQVTLRCSPKSGHDTVSWYQQALGQGPQFIFQYYEEEERQRGNFPDRFSGHQFPNYSSELNVNALLLGDSALYLCTSSYWTSGSYNEQFFGPGTRLTVL.

This clonotype came up many times. The chain combines TRBV7-9 with TRBJ2-3; D gene uncertain. The CDR3 totals 13 residues. Between the trimmed V and J ends, which lost 1 base and 4 bases, there was a span of 6 bases. Germline assignment: CDR1 SEHNR and CDR2 FQNEAQ (reference sequence). Written as DNA, the CDR3 is TGTGCCAGCAGCTTAGTTAATTCAGATACGCAGTATTTT. Translating gives CASSLVNSDTQYF.

This clonotype was picked up a small number of times. The chain carries TRBV5-1 and TRBJ1-4, with D maybe TRBD1 (6 bases). Germline V gene data show CDR1 as SGHRS and CDR2 as YFSETQ. The V and J ends lost 0 bases and 8 bases respectively, with 11 bases between them. The CDR3 runs 14 residues. CDR3 sequence reads: CASSLEGVGEKLFF. As DNA, the CDR3 is TGCGCCAGCAGCTTGGAGGGGGTAGGGGAAAAACTGTTTTTT.

CDR3 sequence reads: CSARVTSGSGYEQYF. CDR3 coding DNA: TGCAGTGCTAGAGTCACTAGCGGGAGTGGCTACGAGCAGTACTTC. The chain employs TRBV20-1 and TRBJ2-7; 11 nucleotides align to TRBD2. V was pared by 1 base and J by 3 bases, with 5 bases of the junction left unmatched. The CDR3 loop spans 15 amino acids. The germline V gene has CDR1 DFQATT and CDR2 SNEGSKA (reference sequence).

This clonotype occurred many times. The J gene is TRBJ1-2, the V gene TRBV12-3 or TRBV12-4; 7 bases align to TRBD1. With V trimmed by 5 bases and J by 4 bases, 10 bases remained unmatched. This CDR3 is built from 15 residues. DNA of the CDR3: TGTGCCAGCAGTAATAGACAGGGTGGGTCCTATGGCTACACCTTC. Its translation: CASSNRQGGSYGYTF.

The sample holds a few counts of this clonotype. The V and J genes are TRBV7-3 and TRBJ2-5; perhaps TRBD2 as D (6 bases). The CDR3 covers 14 residues. Germline V CDR1 and CDR2: SGHTA, FQGTGA. Trimming shortened V by 1 base and J by 5 bases, and 11 bases separated the two germline ends. The CDR3 spells CASSLSPRGETQYF. In DNA, the CDR3 is TGTGCCAGCAGCTTAAGCCCCCGGGGGGAGACCCAGTACTTC.

This rearrangement joins TRBV6-1 to TRBJ1-2; a weak D match, TRBD1 (5 bases). Trimming removed 5 bases at V and 8 bases at J, with 15 bases between. Germline lookup yields CDR1 MNHNS and CDR2 SASEGT. The CDR3 covers 13 residues. As DNA, the CDR3 is TGTGCCAGCAGTCCCCGACTCCGGGGGGGCTACACCTTC. It codes for CASSPRLRGGYTF.

This clonotype appeared many times. The chain recombines TRBV12-3 or TRBV12-4 with TRBJ2-7; TRBD2 might be the D (6 bases). Deletions cut 7 bases from V and 3 bases from J, with 16 bases between. The CDR3 is 14 amino acids. The CDR3 bases are TGTGCCAGCAACACCGGGACTCCTTTCTACGAGCAGTACTTC. Protein sequence: CASNTGTPFYEQYF.

This clonotype has more than one count but fewer than ten. This chain connects TRBV27 to TRBJ2-1, with D hard to call. V was clipped by 6 bases and J by 0 bases, with 9 bases between them. Per germline, CDR1 MNHEY and CDR2 SMNVEV (reference sequence). The CDR3 has 14 residues. DNA for the CDR3: TGTGCCAGCAGCTACCTGAGCTCCTACAATGAGCAGTTCTTC. Its protein is CASSYLSSYNEQFF.